This TCR beta chain came from a study of blood T cell repertoires in COVID-19. Across the study: Samples representing acute and convalescent COVID-19 were sourced from the United States, Italy and Spain. Sources were T cells, B-cell-depleted T cells, or PBMCs; the material itself was cDNA or gDNA.

Assay: immunoSEQ multiplex PCR; the TCRdb copy retains only in-frame clones and omits some. The table has roughly 150,000 clones, around 84% seen once. Trimming took off 4 bases at V and 1 base at J, with 8 bases between the two ends. Looked up from germline, CDR1 is SGHDN and CDR2 is FVKESK. This CDR3 is built from 13 residues. Sequencing used PBMCs or T cells enriched from blood (not recorded which). The clonotype comes from a man between 50 and 59 years old who had recovered from COVID-19. The V call is TRBV14, the J call TRBJ2-7; no clear D gene. The CDR3 DNA follows: TGTGCCAGCAGCCTAAGCCGTTCCTACGAGCAGTACTTC. It is translated as CASSLSRSYEQYF.